The clone carrying this T cell receptor (beta chain) has just a few counts. Antigen specificity is unknown. The sample belongs to a study of response to subunit inactivated influenza vaccine. TCRdb independently ran MiXCR on the RT-PCR reads; one entry per CDR3 protein. The repertoire consists of 430,000 or so distinct CDR3 sequences, with around 9.9% occurring once and the leading ten covering roughly 12%. Per the germline V gene, CDR1 is SNHLY and CDR2 is FYNNEI. V lost 10 bases, J lost 4 bases, and 7 bases stayed unmatched. The length of the CDR3 is 15 residues. Study outcomes and limitations: The study's authors posited that every seasonal influenza vaccination enlists few new T cells.

This chain joins TRBV2 and TRBJ2-6; 10 bases are shared with TRBD1. This TCR was recovered from a man between 45 and 60 years old who received an inactivated influenza vaccine. The material was PBMCs from blood, obtained about 40 days after vaccination. The DNA of the CDR3 is TGTGCCAAAACAGGGACAGGGGTAGGGGCCAACGTCCTGACTTTC. Amino acid sequence: CAKTGTGVGANVLTF.